These 14 T cell receptor beta chains were sequenced from one sample in a study of blood T cell repertoires in COVID-19. Method: immunoSEQ multiplex PCR; TCRdb's copy keeps in-frame clones and lacks some. The table has about 190,000 clones, about 86% seen once. Material for sequencing was PBMCs or T cells enriched from blood (not recorded which). These receptors all come from a woman in her thirties or forties in a cohort exposed to, infected with or recovered from COVID-19 (not recorded which).

This rearrangement joins TRBV11-3 to TRBJ1-1; D is unclear. The V gene's germline CDR1 is SGHNT and CDR2 YENEEA. The V end lost 5 bases, the J end lost 1 base, and 14 bases lay between the germline ends. The CDR3 is 15 amino acids. The CDR3 loop reads CASSQNTAGNTEAFF. CDR3 in DNA: TGTGCCAGCAGCCAAAATACCGCAGGGAACACTGAAGCTTTCTTT.

This chain uses TRBV1 with TRBJ2-1; the D call of TRBD2 is as the table states it, not checked on the DNA. TRBV1 is a recognized pseudogene. There are 15 residues in the CDR3. For the CDR3, the DNA is TGCACCAGCAGCCAAGCTAGCGGGGGGGCTTTAGAGCAGTTCTTC. Translated: CTSSQASGGALEQFF.

V usage is TRBV19 and J usage is TRBJ1-6; no clear D gene. The V and J ends lost 0 bases and 8 bases respectively, with 11 bases between them. CDR3 length: 15 amino acids. Germline V gene sequence: CDR1 LNHDA, CDR2 SQIVND (reference sequence). The CDR3 is CASSIEREADSPLHF. The CDR3 nucleotides are TGTGCCAGTAGTATAGAGCGGGAGGCAGATTCACCCCTCCACTTT.

V and J are TRBV11-3 and TRBJ1-1; 10 bases fit TRBD1. The CDR3 loop spans 17 amino acids. Germline CDR1 reads SGHNT; CDR2 reads YENEEA. V trimming: 1 base; J trimming: 1 base; junction bases outside the gene matches: 6. The CDR3 here is CASSLADRGRENTEAFF. The CDR3 nucleotides are TGTGCCAGCAGCTTAGCCGACAGGGGGCGGGAGAACACTGAAGCTTTCTTT.

The chain recombines TRBV3-1 (or the pseudogene TRBV3-2) with TRBJ2-1, with 8 positions matching TRBD2. The junction had 2 bases not matched to a gene; V was cut back by 4 bases and J by 0 bases. This CDR3 contains 15 residues. Germline CDR1 reads LGHDT; CDR2 reads YNNKEL (reference sequence). CDR3 sequence reads: CASSLAGSSYNEQFF. Here the CDR3 DNA reads TGTGCCAGCAGCCTAGCGGGAAGCTCCTACAATGAGCAGTTCTTC.

This chain connects TRBV7-9 to TRBJ1-1, with D possibly being TRBD1 (5 bases). The CDR3 has 15 amino acids. Trimming took off 5 bases at V and 1 base at J, with 14 bases between the two ends. CDR1 SEHNR and CDR2 FQNEAQ come from the germline V gene (reference sequence). CDR3 protein: CASSGPGGGNTEAFF. In DNA form, the CDR3 reads TGTGCCAGCAGCGGACCCGGGGGGGGGAACACTGAAGCTTTCTTT.

This clone has just a few counts. The rearrangement links TRBV6-1 to TRBJ1-5; 7 bases are shared with TRBD1. Germline V gene data show CDR1 as MNHNS and CDR2 as SASEGT. Trimming removed 2 bases from V and 5 bases from J; junction bases left unmatched: 6. The CDR3 sequence is 15 residues long. CDR3 nucleotide sequence: TGTGCCAGCAGTGAACGGTTCGACAGGGATCAGCCCCAGCATTTT. This gives the protein CASSERFDRDQPQHF.

The chain has TRBV11-3 and TRBJ2-5, with 7 bases identical to TRBD2. The CDR3 is 15 residues long. The V gene's germline CDR1 is SGHNT and CDR2 YENEEA. V gave up 5 bases and J gave up 2 bases; unmatched junction bases: 8. CDR3 nucleotide sequence: TGTGCCAGCAGCAACGGACTAGTCAGACAAGAGACCCAGTACTTC. This encodes CASSNGLVRQETQYF.

This clone appeared a single time. V gene TRBV3-1 (or the pseudogene TRBV3-2) combines with J gene TRBJ1-1; 12 bases line up with TRBD1. The CDR3 consists of 17 residues. V lost 5 bases and J lost 0; bases outside the gene matches: 7. Germline V gene lookup returns CDR1 LGHDT and CDR2 YNNKEL (reference sequence). DNA for the CDR3: TGTGCCAGCAGCGATACGGGACAGGGGGCCCTGAACACTGAAGCTTTCTTT. Its protein is CASSDTGQGALNTEAFF.

V usage is TRBV28 and J usage is TRBJ1-2; D is perhaps TRBD1 (6 bases). The germline V and J ends were trimmed by 7 bases and 4 bases, with 13 bases remaining between them. The CDR3 loop spans 13 amino acids. Per the germline V gene, CDR1 is MDHEN and CDR2 is SYDVKM. For the CDR3, the DNA is TGTGCCAGCACACCACAGGGTATCTATGGCTACACCTTC. It is translated as CASTPQGIYGYTF.

The chain employs TRBV19 and TRBJ2-3; 7 bases align to TRBD2. Looked up from germline, CDR1 is LNHDA and CDR2 is SQIVND (reference sequence). The CDR3 length is 16 residues. Trimming took 3 bases from V and 4 from J; bases not matched to a gene: 10. This CDR3 is CASSISSGIGADTQYF. As DNA, the CDR3 is TGTGCCAGTAGTATCTCGAGCGGGATAGGCGCAGATACGCAGTATTTT.

This chain uses TRBV19 with TRBJ1-1; 9 bases align to TRBD1. The junction had 8 bases not matched to a gene; V was cut back by 5 bases and J by 4 bases. CDR1 is LNHDA and CDR2 is SQIVND in the germline V gene (reference sequence). CDR3 length: 15 amino acids. The CDR3 loop is CASSAHRGRVTEAFF. In nucleotides, the CDR3 is TGTGCCAGTAGTGCCCACAGGGGGCGCGTCACTGAAGCTTTCTTT.

This clone showed up just once. The genes are TRBV7-9 and TRBJ2-7; a weak D match, TRBD2 (6 bases). Between the trimmed V and J ends, which lost 1 base and 7 bases, there was a span of 11 bases. The CDR3 spans 13 residues. Germline assignment: CDR1 SEHNR and CDR2 FQNEAQ (reference sequence). CDR3 DNA: TGTGCCAGCAGCTTAGTTCTAGCGAGAGAGCAGTACTTC. It yields the protein CASSLVLAREQYF.

The V call is TRBV19, the J call TRBJ1-5; D is possibly TRBD1 (5 bases). The CDR3 has 14 amino acids. V lost 2 bases to trimming and J lost 3 bases, with 8 bases between them. Germline assignment: CDR1 LNHDA and CDR2 SQIVND (reference sequence). CDR3 sequence: CASSIQGYNQPQHF. CDR3 bases: TGTGCCAGTAGTATACAGGGCTACAATCAGCCCCAGCATTTT.